Below, one T cell receptor (beta chain) is given with its context. The germline V gene encodes CDR1 MDHEN and CDR2 SYDVKM. V lost 8 bases, J lost 7 bases, and 4 bases stayed unmatched. CDR3 length: 13 residues. Generated by immunoSEQ multiplex PCR, the TCRdb table keeps only in-frame clones and is missing some. The table includes roughly 98,000 clones, around 80% detected once. This sample was included in a study of control samples from healthy donors and cancer patients. The rearrangement joins TRBV28 to TRBJ1-6, with 8 bases lining up with TRBD1. The sequenced sample consisted of blood. The clonotype was recovered from a woman aged 60-70 years in good health. This chain's CDR3 is CASLRQGNSPLHF. CDR3 DNA sequence: TGTGCCAGCCTAAGACAGGGGAATTCACCCCTCCACTTT.